This TCR beta chain is from a study of T cells after yellow fever vaccination. This clonotype was detected ten times or more. Its cognate antigen is unknown. Template switching with 5'RACE generated the TCR cDNA and added a universal primer site and UMIs. In TCRdb, the 5' RACE reads were re-called with MiXCR into one record per CDR3 protein. The table records around 50,000 distinct CDR3 sequences, less than 9% of them present only once. The V gene lost 3 bases and the J gene lost 6 bases, with 20 bases spanning the gap. This CDR3 region has 16 residues. Per germline, CDR1 ENHRY and CDR2 SYGVKD. Overall study results and limits: In FACS-sorted repertoires, abundant clonotypes from the bulk population could appear as contaminants. Reappearing after the booster were most of the clones from primary vaccination (roughly 95% CD4, around 88% CD8). The study found a weaker secondary response that peaked faster, day 5 versus 15.

The chain uses TRBV10-3 and TRBJ1-2; D call uncertain. Sequenced material: CD8+ T cells sorted from PBMCs, taken less than 18 days after the first yellow fever vaccination. The clonotype originates from a man aged 18 to 29 who received the YFV17D yellow fever vaccine. The CDR3 here is CAISDDGMVGLDGYTF. CDR3 bases: TGTGCCATCAGTGATGATGGTATGGTAGGACTTGATGGCTACACCTTC.